The clone carrying this T cell receptor beta chain was seen ten or more times. Antigen: not known. This sample is part of a study of HIV-infected patients and healthy controls. General observations from the study: Apparent post-therapy Gini recovery among HIV-infected patients was not reproduced with size-matched repertoires.

Antiretroviral therapy had run roughly three months, about 14 weeks, before follow-up blood collection. No cell fractionation was done, so the repertoire covers all unsorted peripheral blood T cells. Enrollment excluded donors with tumors, hepatitis B or C, or recent vaccination. cDNA was made from about 500 ng RNA using alpha and beta constant primers. Each of the alpha and beta chains got its own library through chain-specific third strand synthesis with indices. Each cDNA molecule was barcoded, and a single primer pair amplified each chain. TCRdb fed the 5' RACE reads into MiXCR, producing one record per CDR3 protein. The sample holds about 6,600 distinct CDR3 sequences, roughly 8.7% seen once. V dropped 5 bases and J dropped 1 base, with 11 bases sitting between them. The CDR3 contains 14 residues. Germline values: CDR1 SEHNR, CDR2 FQNEAQ (reference sequence).

The source was blood, collected during antiretroviral therapy. The gene calls are TRBV7-9 and TRBJ1-1, with TRBD1 as a possible D gene (6 bases). The TCR comes from an adult with HIV infection. The chain's CDR3 is CASSRDTTNTEAFF. The CDR3 DNA sequence: TGTGCCAGCAGCCGGGACACCACGAACACTGAAGCTTTCTTT.